The rows below give T cell receptor beta chains drawn from one sample of a study of blood T cell repertoires in COVID-19. Clones were sequenced by immunoSEQ multiplex PCR, and TCRdb holds only the in-frame ones, with some missing. The data show 65,000 to 75,000 clones, approximately 82% seen once. Material: peripheral blood. The receptors derive from a woman aged 80 or over with acute or convalescent COVID-19. Each CDR3 is given with its conserved first and last residue.

j_call v_call cdr3_aa
TRBJ1-5 TRBV30 CAWSNLNSNQPQHF
TRBJ2-1 TRBV6-2/TRBV6-3 CASSFTGSYSLGQFF
TRBJ1-1 TRBV6-5 CASSPGQGWRTEAFF
TRBJ2-7 TRBV12-3/TRBV12-4 CASSQFPLYEQYF
TRBJ2-3 TRBV4-1 CASSHMAGQATDTQYF
TRBJ1-2 TRBV6-2/TRBV6-3 CASSYRGDGANYGYTF
TRBJ2-2 TRBV3-1/TRBV3-2 CASSRTSGGNTGELFF
TRBJ2-7 TRBV18 CASSPPTVAYEQYF
TRBJ2-1 TRBV4-1 CASSFRTGDTINEQFF
TRBJ1-1 TRBV2 CASGLPVRAFF
TRBJ1-1 TRBV7-9 CASSSEGGSTEAFF